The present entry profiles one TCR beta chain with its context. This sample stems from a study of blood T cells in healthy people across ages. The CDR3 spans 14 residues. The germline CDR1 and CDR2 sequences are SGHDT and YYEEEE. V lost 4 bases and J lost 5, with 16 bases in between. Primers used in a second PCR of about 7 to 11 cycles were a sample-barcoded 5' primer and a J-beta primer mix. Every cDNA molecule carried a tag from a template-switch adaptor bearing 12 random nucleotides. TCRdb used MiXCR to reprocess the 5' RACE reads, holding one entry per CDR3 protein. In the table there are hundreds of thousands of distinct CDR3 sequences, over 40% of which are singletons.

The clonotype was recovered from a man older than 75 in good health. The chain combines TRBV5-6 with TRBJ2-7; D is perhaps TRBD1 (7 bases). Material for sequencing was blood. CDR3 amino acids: CASSLSTGRHEQYF. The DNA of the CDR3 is TGTGCCAGCAGCCTATCGACAGGGAGGCACGAGCAGTACTTC. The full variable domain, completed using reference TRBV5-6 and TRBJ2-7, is DAGVTQSPTHLIKTRGQQVTLRCSPKSGHDTVSWYQQALGQGPQFIFQYYEEEERQRGNFPDRFSGHQFPNYSSELNVNALLLGDSALYLCASSLSTGRHEQYFGPGTRLTVT.